This T cell receptor (beta chain) was identified during a study of blood T cell repertoires in COVID-19. Background on the study: COVID-19 samples, acute and convalescent, were from the United States, Italy and Spain. T cells, B-cell-depleted T cells, or PBMCs provided the cDNA or gDNA that served as material.

Per the original methods: Cell counts per sample came from amplifying reference gene primers. Sequencing was performed with immunoSEQ multiplex PCR; in TCRdb, only in-frame clones are kept and a portion is missing. That table gives V, J and clone size, and the DNA gave D and trimming. The data contain about 200,000 clones, about 89% of them singletons. Trimming pared 3 bases from V and 6 bases from J, leaving 21 bases between. The germline CDR1 and CDR2 sequences are DFQATT and SNEGSKA (reference sequence). The CDR3 is 16 amino acids. The rearrangement joins TRBV20-1 to TRBJ2-4, with a weak D call TRBD2 (5 bases). The sequence derives from a man aged 60 to 69 who had recovered from COVID-19. Sample: peripheral blood. CDR3 coding DNA: TGCAGTGCTAGTCCCCGAGAGACACTCAGCGGAAACATTCAGTACTTC. Protein sequence: CSASPRETLSGNIQYF.